Below are 24 T cell receptor beta chains sequenced from a single sample in a study of cytotoxic CD8 clonotypes in ibrutinib-treated CLL. Sequenced by immunoSEQ multiplex PCR; TCRdb stores in-frame clones only, minus some. The table has roughly 330,000 clones, over 55% seen once. The sequenced sample was PBMCs, obtained after 36 months of ibrutinib treatment. The receptors come from a human donor with chronic lymphocytic leukemia.

The chain is built from TRBV29-1 and TRBJ1-2; possibly TRBD1 for D (6 bases). In germline, CDR1 is SQVTM, CDR2 ANQGSEA. Trimming left V 7 bases short and J 6 bases short, with 15 bases between. The CDR3 covers 12 residues. The CDR3 is CSAEGGTNGYTF. CDR3 bases: TGCAGCGCCGAGGGGGGGACGAATGGCTACACCTTC.

The chain links TRBV9 to TRBJ2-3; D might be TRBD2 (6 bases). Trimming pared 1 base from V and 5 bases from J, leaving 14 bases between. Looked up from germline, CDR1 is SGDLS and CDR2 is YYNGEE. The CDR3 loop spans 15 amino acids. In DNA, the CDR3 is TGTGCCAGCAGCGTACTGACTAGTCTGATAGATACGCAGTATTTT. Protein: CASSVLTSLIDTQYF.

As for this clone: Other nucleotide sequences in the sample specify the same CDR3. The V and J genes are TRBV7-3 and TRBJ2-1; the match to TRBD2 covers 9 bases. Germline V gives CDR1 SGHTA, CDR2 FQGTGA. CDR3 length: 14 residues. The ends lost 5 bases at V and 2 bases at J; junction bases unmatched: 1. Here the CDR3 DNA reads TGTGCCAGCAGCCTAGCGGGGACCTACAATGAGCAGTTCTTC. Protein product: CASSLAGTYNEQFF.

The DNA of the CDR3 is TGCAGCGTTGCACCTCGACAGGGGCTGGACGAGACCCAGTACTTC. It yields the protein CSVAPRQGLDETQYF. The V and J genes are TRBV29-1 and TRBJ2-5; 8 bases line up with TRBD1. This CDR3 comprises 15 residues. The V gene end was trimmed by 4 bases and the J gene end by 5 bases; junction bases not matched to a gene: 12. Germline-derived CDR1 and CDR2 are SQVTM and ANQGSEA.

V and J are TRBV6-1 and TRBJ1-5; tentatively, D is TRBD1 (5 bases). Trimming cost V 7 bases and J 5 bases, with 9 bases left between them. Germline V gene sequence: CDR1 MNHNS, CDR2 SASEGT. The CDR3 has 12 residues. Here the CDR3 DNA reads TGTGCCAGCACCGAGACAGATCAGCCCCAGCATTTT. Its protein is CASTETDQPQHF.

The chain couples TRBV6-5 to TRBJ2-7, with TRBD1 matching 12 bases. CDR1 is MNHEY and CDR2 is SVGAGI in the germline V gene. J was trimmed by 7 bases and V by 3 bases; bases with no gene match: 7. The CDR3 is 15 residues long. The CDR3 DNA follows: TGTGCCAGCAGTTATTCCGGGACAGGGGGCAGGGAGCAGTACTTC. Translating gives CASSYSGTGGREQYF.

This clone was detected only a few times. The chain employs TRBV2 and TRBJ2-7, with D possibly being TRBD1 (6 bases). The germline V and J ends were trimmed by 10 bases and 4 bases, with 14 bases remaining between them. CDR1 and CDR2 from the germline V gene are SNHLY and FYNNEI. The CDR3 extends over 12 amino acids. CDR3 amino acids: CATNRDIYEQYF. DNA of the CDR3: TGTGCCACCAACCGGGACATATACGAGCAGTACTTC.

This rearrangement joins TRBV11-2 to TRBJ2-1; 9 bases line up with TRBD1. The germline V gene encodes CDR1 SGHAT and CDR2 FQNNGV. The CDR3 extends over 16 amino acids. Losses at the gene ends were 4 bases for V and 6 bases for J; bases not matched to a gene: 10. The CDR3 loop reads CASSSIRDRVINEQFF. In nucleotides, the CDR3 is TGTGCCAGCAGCTCAATAAGGGACAGGGTTATCAATGAGCAGTTCTTC.

J is TRBJ2-1 and V is TRBV11-3; no definite D call. There are 13 residues in the CDR3. V lost 5 bases and J 8 bases, leaving 13 bases between the germline ends. Germline assignment: CDR1 SGHNT and CDR2 YENEEA. The CDR3 DNA reads as TGTGCCAGCAGCGTAGCCCCCGGCGATGAGCAGTTCTTC. Residues: CASSVAPGDEQFF.

The chain combines TRBV5-4 with TRBJ2-7; 8 nucleotides line up with TRBD1. With 8 bases clipped from V and 2 bases from J, the junction kept 6 bases outside the gene matches. CDR1 is SGHNT and CDR2 is YYREEE in the germline V gene (reference sequence). This CDR3 comprises 13 residues. CDR3 loop: CASAPGQAYEQYF. The DNA for the CDR3 is TGTGCCAGTGCTCCGGGACAGGCCTACGAGCAGTACTTC.

The chain carries TRBV5-6 and TRBJ2-3; a weak D match, TRBD1 (6 bases). Germline V gene data show CDR1 as SGHDT and CDR2 as YYEEEE. This CDR3 comprises 13 residues. The V gene lost 4 bases and the J gene lost 6 bases, with 12 bases spanning the gap. The CDR3 coding sequence is TGTGCCAGCAGCCTCAGGGGACCGGATACGCAGTATTTT. Its protein is CASSLRGPDTQYF.

This clone was counted between two and nine times. V is TRBV19 and J is TRBJ2-1; tentative D call: TRBD1 (5 bases). CDR1 is LNHDA, CDR2 SQIVND, per germline (reference sequence). Deletions cut 5 bases from V and 8 bases from J, with 16 bases between. The CDR3 spans 14 residues. CDR3 sequence reads: CASSELGLGDEQFF. As DNA, the CDR3 is TGTGCCAGTAGTGAATTGGGGCTCGGCGATGAGCAGTTCTTC.

This clone appeared a few times. This chain joins TRBV19 and TRBJ2-5; 8 nucleotides align to TRBD1. V trimming: 3 bases; J trimming: 4 bases; junction bases outside the gene matches: 7. The CDR3 has 15 residues. Germline V CDR1 and CDR2: LNHDA, SQIVND (reference sequence). DNA for the CDR3: TGTGCCAGTAGTATGACAGGGGACGGGGGAGAGACCCAGTACTTC. Translated: CASSMTGDGGETQYF.

The genes are TRBV4-1 and TRBJ2-5; D is unclear. V was pared by 1 base and J by 5 bases, with 8 bases between. In germline, CDR1 is MGHRA, CDR2 YSYEKL. CDR3 length: 13 amino acids. The chain's CDR3 is CASSQARWETQYF. CDR3 nucleotide sequence: TGCGCCAGCAGCCAAGCTAGATGGGAGACCCAGTACTTC.

This clone was observed a few times. The rearrangement links TRBV25-1 to TRBJ1-2, with D maybe TRBD1 (5 bases). The V gene's germline CDR1 is MGHDK and CDR2 SYGVNS. The CDR3 has 13 residues. The V end was cut by 4 bases, the J end by 3 bases, with 9 bases between. In nucleotides, the CDR3 is TGTGCCAGCAGTGTAGCGGGGGACTATGGCTACACCTTC. This translates into CASSVAGDYGYTF.

The chain has TRBV5-3 and TRBJ2-7; 10 nucleotides line up with TRBD2. TRBV5-3 is treated as an ORF (open reading frame) with a function not yet certain. With V trimmed by 0 bases and J by 1 base, 10 bases remained unmatched. There are 18 residues in the CDR3. DNA for the CDR3: TGTGCCAGAAGCTTGGCCCTTAGCGGGAGGCTCTTATCCTACGAGCAGTACTTC. It yields the protein CARSLALSGRLLSYEQYF.

This rearrangement joins TRBV29-1 to TRBJ2-2; D is possibly TRBD1 or TRBD2 (5 bases each). Trimming stripped 4 bases from V and 2 bases from J, with 8 bases between. This CDR3 has 13 amino acids. Germline assignment: CDR1 SQVTM and CDR2 ANQGSEA. CDR3 loop: CSVVGTNTGELFF. For the CDR3, the DNA is TGCAGCGTTGTAGGGACCAACACCGGGGAGCTGTTTTTT.

This rearrangement joins TRBV19 to TRBJ2-7, with 13 positions matching TRBD2. The V gene's germline CDR1 is LNHDA and CDR2 SQIVND (reference sequence). With V trimmed by 6 bases and J by 2 bases, 7 bases remained unmatched. The CDR3 runs to 16 residues. CDR3 coding DNA: TGTGCCAGTAGAACCACAGGGACTAGCGGGACCTACGAGCAGTACTTC. It codes for CASRTTGTSGTYEQYF.

The gene calls are TRBV18 and TRBJ2-7; D possibly corresponds to TRBD1 (6 bases). Trimming left V 3 bases short and J 1 base short, with 10 bases between. The CDR3 is 14 amino acids. Germline assignment: CDR1 KGHSH and CDR2 LQKENI. CDR3 sequence reads: CASSPGRGSYEQYF. CDR3 coding DNA: TGTGCCAGCTCACCTGGCAGGGGATCCTACGAGCAGTACTTC. Full variable domain (outside the CDR3, taken from reference TRBV18 and TRBJ2-7): NAGVMQNPRHLVRRRGQEARLRCSPMKGHSHVYWYRQLPEEGLKFMVYLQKENIIDESGMPKERFSAEFPKEGPSILRIQQVVRGDSAAYFCASSPGRGSYEQYFGPGTRLTVT.

The V and J genes are TRBV9 and TRBJ2-7, with D perhaps matching TRBD1 (6 bases). The CDR3 sequence is 16 residues long. The V gene's germline CDR1 is SGDLS and CDR2 YYNGEE. Between the trimmed V and J ends, which lost 0 bases and 3 bases, there was a span of 16 bases. This CDR3 reads CASSVGQSRDIYEQYF. The CDR3 region has the DNA TGTGCCAGCAGCGTAGGGCAATCCCGGGACATCTACGAGCAGTACTTC.

The chain is built from TRBV21-1 and TRBJ2-6. TRBV21-1 is an annotated pseudogene. CDR3 length equals 19 residues. The CDR3 region has the DNA TGTGCCAGCAGCAAAGACTGGTCCTCCACGGAATCTGGGGCCAACGTCCTGACTTTC. As protein: CASSKDWSSTESGANVLTF.

The V call is TRBV5-1, the J call TRBJ1-4; TRBD1 might be the D (6 bases). The V end was cut by 4 bases, the J end by 4 bases, with 11 bases between. CDR3 length: 14 amino acids. Germline values: CDR1 SGHRS, CDR2 YFSETQ. DNA of the CDR3: TGCGCCAGCAGCGGGGGCACGTTTAATGAAAAACTGTTTTTT. Translated: CASSGGTFNEKLFF. Drawing the rest from reference TRBV5-1 and TRBJ1-4, the complete variable domain is KAGVTQTPRYLIKTRGQQVTLSCSPISGHRSVSWYQQTPGQGLQFLFEYFSETQRNKGNFPGRFSGRQFSNSRSEMNVSTLELGDSALYLCASSGGTFNEKLFFGSGTQLSVL.

The chain carries TRBV6-5 and TRBJ2-3; D unclear. Germline V gene sequence: CDR1 MNHEY, CDR2 SVGAGI. CDR3 length: 13 residues. Trimming took 0 bases from V and 3 from J, leaving 4 bases between them. The CDR3: CASSYSGTDTQYF. Here the CDR3 DNA reads TGTGCCAGCAGTTACTCTGGTACAGATACGCAGTATTTT.

The V gene is TRBV9, the J gene TRBJ2-7; no reliable D call. Germline values: CDR1 SGDLS, CDR2 YYNGEE. Trimming stripped 0 bases from V and 3 bases from J, with 7 bases between. The CDR3 length is 13 residues. The chain's CDR3 is CASSVAGNYEQYF. The CDR3 coding sequence is TGTGCCAGCAGCGTAGCTGGGAACTACGAGCAGTACTTC.